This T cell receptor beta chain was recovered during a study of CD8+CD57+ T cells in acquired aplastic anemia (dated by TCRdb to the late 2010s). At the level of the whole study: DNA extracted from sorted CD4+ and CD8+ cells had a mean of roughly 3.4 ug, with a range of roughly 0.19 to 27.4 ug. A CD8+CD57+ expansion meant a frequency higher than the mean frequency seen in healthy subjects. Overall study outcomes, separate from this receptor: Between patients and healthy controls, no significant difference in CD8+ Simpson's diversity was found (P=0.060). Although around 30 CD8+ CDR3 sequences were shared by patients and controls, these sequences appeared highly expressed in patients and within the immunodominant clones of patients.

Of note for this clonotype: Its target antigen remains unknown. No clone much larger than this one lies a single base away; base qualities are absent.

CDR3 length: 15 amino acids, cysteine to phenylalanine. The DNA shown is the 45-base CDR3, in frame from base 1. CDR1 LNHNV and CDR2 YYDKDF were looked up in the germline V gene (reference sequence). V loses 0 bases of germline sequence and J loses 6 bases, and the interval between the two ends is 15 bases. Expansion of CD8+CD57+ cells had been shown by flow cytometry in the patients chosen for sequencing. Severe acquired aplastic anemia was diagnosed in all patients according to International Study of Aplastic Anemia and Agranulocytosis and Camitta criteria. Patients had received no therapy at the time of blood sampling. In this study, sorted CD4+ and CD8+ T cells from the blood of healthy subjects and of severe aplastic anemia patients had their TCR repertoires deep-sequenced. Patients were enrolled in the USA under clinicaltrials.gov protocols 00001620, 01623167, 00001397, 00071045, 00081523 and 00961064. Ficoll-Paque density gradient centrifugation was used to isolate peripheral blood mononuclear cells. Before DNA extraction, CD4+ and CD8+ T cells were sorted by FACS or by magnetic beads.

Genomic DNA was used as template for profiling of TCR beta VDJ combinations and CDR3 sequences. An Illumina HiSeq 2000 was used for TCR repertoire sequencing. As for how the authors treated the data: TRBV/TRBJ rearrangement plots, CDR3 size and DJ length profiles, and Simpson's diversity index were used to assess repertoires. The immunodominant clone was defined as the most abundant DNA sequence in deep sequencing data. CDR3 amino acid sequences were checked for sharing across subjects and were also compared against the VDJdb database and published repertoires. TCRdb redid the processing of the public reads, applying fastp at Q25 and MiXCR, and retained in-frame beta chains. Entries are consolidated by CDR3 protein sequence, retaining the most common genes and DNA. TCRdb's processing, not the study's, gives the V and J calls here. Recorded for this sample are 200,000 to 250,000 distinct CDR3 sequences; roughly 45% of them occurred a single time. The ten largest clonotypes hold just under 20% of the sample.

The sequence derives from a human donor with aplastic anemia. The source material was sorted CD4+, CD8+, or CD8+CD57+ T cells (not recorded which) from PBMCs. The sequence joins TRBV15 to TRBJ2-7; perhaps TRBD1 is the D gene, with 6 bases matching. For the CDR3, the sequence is CATSREDSPSFEQYF. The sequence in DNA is TGTGCCACCAGCAGAGAGGACAGCCCTTCTTTCGAGCAGTACTTC.